The sequence of this TCR beta chain was determined in a study of CD8 T cells in ankylosing spondylitis. On this clonotype itself: The antigen remains unidentified.

Using quantitative 5'-RACE with molecular barcodes, the authors made TCR beta libraries. TCRdb processed the 5' RACE reads anew with MiXCR; each CDR3 protein has one entry. The sample yields 750,000 to 850,000 distinct CDR3 sequences, about 12% seen once. Points from the study as a whole: Earlier work had already found some motif variants in reactive arthritis synovial fluid and blood. There was a TCR beta motif, made of eight highly homologous variants, that appeared characteristic of ankylosing spondylitis blood. The clones that were linked to disease were reported to be significantly enriched in matched synovial fluid samples from ankylosing spondylitis patients.

The source is a male donor with ankylosing spondylitis. The sample was blood, either unsorted or a sorted T cell fraction (not recorded which).

CDR3: CASSQGGLSQPQHF. DNA for the CDR3: TGTGCCAGCAGCCAAGGGGGGCTCAGCCAGCCCCAGCATTTT. V is TRBV3-1 and J is TRBJ1-5, with TRBD1 as a possible D gene (6 bases). The CDR3 spans 14 residues. Between the trimmed V and J ends, which lost 1 base and 7 bases, there was a span of 11 bases. CDR1 is LGHDT and CDR2 is YNNKEL in the germline V gene (reference sequence).